One and the same sample provided the 14 T cell receptor beta chains below, sequenced in a study of blood T cell repertoires in COVID-19. Sequencing was performed with immunoSEQ multiplex PCR; in TCRdb, only in-frame clones are kept and a portion is missing. The table records about 160,000 clones, approximately 95% of them present only once. The sequenced sample consisted of peripheral blood. The receptor set was obtained from a woman in her sixties with COVID-19, enrolled during active disease.

V gene TRBV4-1 combines with J gene TRBJ1-1, with D hard to call. The germline V gene has CDR1 MGHRA and CDR2 YSYEKL. This CDR3 is 11 amino acids long. Trimming took 4 bases from V and 7 from J, leaving 7 bases between them. This CDR3 reads CASSPGGEAFF. Here the CDR3 DNA reads TGCGCCAGCAGCCCTGGCGGTGAAGCTTTCTTT.

On this clone itself: The junction does not match germline at one end; this may be a read error. This rearrangement joins TRBV7-3 to TRBJ1-1; D is undetermined. The CDR3 has 13 residues. Germline CDR1 reads SGHTA; CDR2 reads FQGTGA. CDR3 nucleotide sequence: TGTGCCAGCAGCTTATACGCGAACGCTGAAGCTTTCTTT. Its protein product is CASSLYANAEAFF.

J is TRBJ2-7 and V is TRBV29-1; D may be TRBD1 (5 bases). The CDR3 runs 13 residues. The germline CDR1 and CDR2 sequences are SQVTM and ANQGSEA. Trimming left V 7 bases short and J 3 bases short, with 16 bases between. The CDR3 loop reads CSGGFATGYEQYF. CDR3 DNA: TGCAGCGGGGGTTTCGCCACAGGCTACGAGCAGTACTTC.

As for this clone: Other DNA sequences in the sample encode the same CDR3. The genes are TRBV18 and TRBJ1-1; D is uncertain. The germline V gene has CDR1 KGHSH and CDR2 LQKENI. This CDR3 comprises 13 residues. The V gene lost 3 bases and the J gene lost 4 bases, with 9 bases spanning the gap. The CDR3 nucleotides are TGTGCCAGCTCACCTGGAAGAGGCACTGAAGCTTTCTTT. Its translation: CASSPGRGTEAFF.

The genes are TRBV6-5 and TRBJ2-1; 11 bases are shared with TRBD2. This CDR3 spans 15 amino acids. Trimming cost V 10 bases and J 4 bases; bases outside gene matches: 9. CDR1 MNHEY and CDR2 SVGAGI come from the germline V gene. The CDR3 region has the DNA TGTGCCATCGAAACTAGCGGGGGAGCATACAATGAGCAGTTCTTC. This translates into CAIETSGGAYNEQFF.

In this sample, this clone turned up a few times. J is TRBJ1-5 and V is TRBV7-9, with D uncertain. CDR1 SEHNR and CDR2 FQNEAQ come from the germline V gene (reference sequence). V lost 1 base and J lost 5, with 6 bases in between. The CDR3 sequence is 13 residues long. As DNA, the CDR3 is TGTGCCAGCAGCTTAGGCCGAGATCAGCCCCAGCATTTT. Its translation: CASSLGRDQPQHF.

The CDR3 spells CASRTDNTEAFF. In DNA form, the CDR3 reads TGCGCCAGCAGGACAGACAACACTGAAGCTTTCTTT. This chain links TRBV5-1 with TRBJ1-1; weak D call: TRBD1 (5 bases). CDR3 length: 12 residues. CDR1 and CDR2 (germline): SGHRS, YFSETQ. Trimming took off 5 bases at V and 2 bases at J, with 7 bases between the two ends.

The genes are TRBV12-3 or TRBV12-4 and TRBJ1-2, with TRBD1 matching over 8 bases. The CDR3 covers 12 residues. V shed 8 bases, J shed 5 bases, and the junction held 4 bases outside the gene matches. CDR3 loop: CASGQGGYGYTF. CDR3 nucleotides: TGTGCCAGCGGACAGGGAGGTTATGGCTACACCTTC.

The chain recombines TRBV19 with TRBJ1-2; 7 bases map to TRBD1. The CDR3 runs to 14 residues. The germline V gene encodes CDR1 LNHDA and CDR2 SQIVND (reference sequence). The V gene end was trimmed by 10 bases and the J gene end by 0 bases; junction bases not matched to a gene: 8. The chain's CDR3 is CATKLGQTNYGYTF. DNA for the CDR3: TGTGCCACAAAACTGGGACAGACTAACTATGGCTACACCTTC.

This sequence joins TRBV13 and TRBJ2-7; possibly TRBD1 for D (6 bases). The V and J ends lost 2 bases and 4 bases respectively, with 15 bases between them. The germline V gene encodes CDR1 PRHDT and CDR2 FYEKMQ (reference sequence). There are 15 residues in the CDR3. CDR3 in DNA: TGTGCCAGCAGCTTAACCCTGCCCACAGGGTACGAGCAGTACTTC. The encoded protein is CASSLTLPTGYEQYF.

The rearrangement uses TRBV15 and TRBJ1-3, with TRBD1 matching over 8 bases. From germline, CDR1 is LNHNV and CDR2 YYDKDF (reference sequence). V was pared by 5 bases and J by 4 bases, with 7 bases of the junction left unmatched. This CDR3 spans 15 amino acids. The DNA for the CDR3 is TGTGCCACCAGCTCTACTAGACAGGGGGGAAACACCATATATTTT. Translated: CATSSTRQGGNTIYF.

The chain carries TRBV5-1 and TRBJ1-4; 7 positions agree with TRBD1. CDR1 SGHRS and CDR2 YFSETQ come from the germline V gene. V shed 0 bases and J 4 bases; nucleotides not matched to a gene: 3. This CDR3 has 15 residues. As DNA, the CDR3 is TGCGCCAGCAGCTTGGCCCAGGGGGATAATGAAAAACTGTTTTTT. Translating it yields CASSLAQGDNEKLFF.

The CDR3 DNA sequence: TGTGCCAGCAGTTATTCCGGCAGACGGGCAGATACGCAGTATTTT. Encoded protein: CASSYSGRRADTQYF. The J gene is TRBJ2-3, the V gene TRBV6-5, with D uncertain. Germline V gene sequence: CDR1 MNHEY, CDR2 SVGAGI. This CDR3 has 15 amino acids. V was cut by 3 bases and J by 4 bases, with 14 bases left in between.

The rearrangement links TRBV7-8 to TRBJ1-1; a possible D gene is TRBD1 (6 bases). The CDR3 has 14 amino acids. The V end lost 2 bases, the J end lost 0 bases, and 7 bases lay between the germline ends. Germline values: CDR1 SGHVS, CDR2 FQNEAQ. The DNA of the CDR3 is TGTGCCAGCAGCTTACCAGGGGTGAACACTGAAGCTTTCTTT. Its protein product is CASSLPGVNTEAFF.